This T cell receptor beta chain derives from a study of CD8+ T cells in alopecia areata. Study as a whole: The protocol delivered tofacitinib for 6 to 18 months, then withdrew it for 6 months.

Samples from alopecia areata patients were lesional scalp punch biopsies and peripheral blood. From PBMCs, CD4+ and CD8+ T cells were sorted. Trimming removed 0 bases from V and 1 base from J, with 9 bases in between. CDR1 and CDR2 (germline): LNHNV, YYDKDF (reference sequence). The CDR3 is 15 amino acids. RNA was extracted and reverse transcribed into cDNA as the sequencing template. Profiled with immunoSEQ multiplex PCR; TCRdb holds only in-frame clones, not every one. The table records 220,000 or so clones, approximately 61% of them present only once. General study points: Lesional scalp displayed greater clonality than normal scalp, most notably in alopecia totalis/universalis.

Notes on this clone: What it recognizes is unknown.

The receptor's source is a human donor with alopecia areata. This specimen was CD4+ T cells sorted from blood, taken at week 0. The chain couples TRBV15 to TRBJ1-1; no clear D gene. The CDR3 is CATSRDKQPNTEAFF. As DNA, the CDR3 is TGTGCCACCAGCAGAGATAAACAGCCGAACACTGAAGCTTTCTTT.